This T cell receptor (beta chain) was captured by sequencing in a study of blood T cell repertoires in COVID-19. The CDR3 is made up of 15 amino acids. CDR1 and CDR2 from the germline V gene are SGDLS and YYNGEE. The V and J ends lost 2 bases and 4 bases respectively, with 12 bases between them. Using immunoSEQ multiplex PCR, the repertoire was profiled, and TCRdb retains in-frame clones only, with some absent. The sample shows 200,000 to 250,000 clones, around 81% of them seen only once. The sample was peripheral blood. The TCR was taken from a man aged 25 to 40 who had recovered from COVID-19. The gene calls are TRBV9 and TRBJ1-4, with TRBD1 as a possible D gene (5 bases). CDR3 sequence (DNA): TGTGCCAGCAGCGTCGGGAGGACACTTAATGAAAAACTGTTTTTT. It encodes CASSVGRTLNEKLFF.